Shown below are 12 T cell receptor beta chains from a single sample sequenced in a study of CD8+ T cells in alopecia areata. After isolation, RNA underwent reverse transcription to generate cDNA as the sequencing template. Profiled with immunoSEQ multiplex PCR; TCRdb holds only in-frame clones, not every one. This sample has around 110,000 clones, each found more than once. The sample comprised lesional skin. The receptors were gathered from a C3H/HeJ mouse with alopecia areata. This mouse strain has H2-k as its MHC haplotype.

This clone occurred a few times. The genes are named according to mouse. The read terminates 4 residues before the CDR3 end, so the remaining end is supplied by the germline J gene. This chain connects TRBV19 to TRBJ2-5; D is possibly TRBD2 (6 bases). Germline V CDR1 and CDR2: FNHDT, SITEND (reference sequence). CDR3 length: 14 residues. V lost 4 bases and J 1 base, leaving 10 bases between the germline ends. This chain's CDR3 is CASSPDWYQDTQYF. The sequenced CDR3 bases are TGTGCCAGCAGTCCAGACTGGTACCAAGAC.

This clone was detected ten times or more. The germline and genes are mouse ones. The read terminates 4 residues before the CDR3 end, so the remaining end is supplied by the germline J gene. V is TRBV1 and J is TRBJ2-7; 9 bases agree with TRBD1. The CDR3 length is 16 residues. Losses at the gene ends were 0 bases for V and 0 bases for J; bases not matched to a gene: 3. Germline-derived CDR1 and CDR2 are NSQYPW and LRSPGD (reference sequence). The part of the CDR3 DNA that was read is TGCACCTGCAGTGCAGATGGGGGACAGGGCTCCTAT. Translation: CTCSADGGQGSY. The complete CDR3 sequence is CTCSADGGQGSYEQYF.

Only a few counts were recorded for this clone. The database protein in TCRdb disagrees with the DNA translation at residue 10; the sequence shown here was translated from the DNA. Genes and germline are mouse. The read stops 3 residues short of the end of the CDR3; the missing end is completed from the germline J gene. The V and J genes are TRBV5 and TRBJ1-3; 7 nucleotides line up with TRBD1. Trimming removed 3 bases from V and 7 bases from J; junction bases left unmatched: 3. Germline lookup yields CDR1 LGHNA and CDR2 YNLKQL (reference sequence). CDR3 size: 13 residues. CDR3 bases read: TGTGCCAGCAGCCACGCAGGGGGGAATACG. Translation gives CASSHAGGNT. The complete CDR3 protein is CASSHAGGNTLYF.

At least ten counts were recorded for this clone. Gene names follow the mouse nomenclature. The read gets to within 4 residues of the CDR3 end, and the germline J gene fills in the rest. The chain joins TRBV13-3 to TRBJ2-4; D not resolved. The CDR3 is made up of 13 amino acids. CDR1 and CDR2 (germline): NNHDY, SYVADS. The CDR3: CASSDSGENTLYF. CDR3 bases read: TGTGCCAGCAGTGATTCTGGAGAAAAC.

As concerns this clone: Mouse germline and gene names are used. Coverage ceases 4 residues before the CDR3 finishes, and the germline J gene fills in the end. The chain recombines TRBV1 with TRBJ1-4; the match to TRBD1 covers 8 bases. After removal of 3 bases from V and 1 base from J, the junction contained 4 bases not matched to a gene. Germline-derived CDR1 and CDR2 are NSQYPW and LRSPGD (reference sequence). The CDR3 runs to 16 residues. CDR3 residues: CTCSATGGSSNERLFF. CDR3 DNA (partial): TGCACCTGCAGTGCTACAGGGGGATCTTCCAACGAA. Looking up the rest from reference TRBV1 and TRBJ1-4 gives the full variable domain: VTLLEQNPRWRLVPRGQAVNLRCILKNSQYPWMSWYQQDLQKQLQWLFTLRSPGDKEVKSLPGADYLATRVTDTELRLQVANMSQGRTLYCTCSATGGSSNERLFFGHGTKLSVL.

This clone showed up just a few times. Gene names refer to mouse genes. The CDR3 here is CTCSAVWDSNERLFF. CDR3 DNA, as far as it was read: TGCACCTGCAGTGCAGTTTGGGACAGCAACGAA. The chain has TRBV1 and TRBJ1-4, with 7 bases aligning to TRBD1. The read ends 4 residues shy of where the CDR3 ends; the end is completed using the germline J gene. From germline, CDR1 is NSQYPW and CDR2 LRSPGD (reference sequence). V trimming: 1 base; J trimming: 4 bases; junction bases outside the gene matches: 3. The CDR3 loop spans 15 amino acids.

As for this clone: These gene names are mouse names. The read terminates 4 residues ahead of where the CDR3 ends, so the germline J gene completes it. The V and J genes are TRBV5 and TRBJ2-5; D possibly corresponds to TRBD2 (7 bases). The germline V gene encodes CDR1 LGHNA and CDR2 YNLKQL (reference sequence). The V end lost 1 base, the J end lost 0 bases, and 11 bases lay between the germline ends. The CDR3 consists of 16 residues. The DNA read from the CDR3 is TGTGCCAGCAGCCAAGGATGGGGGGCGAACCAAGAC. Its translation: CASSQGWGANQD. The whole CDR3 sequence is CASSQGWGANQDTQYF.

As for this clone: Gene names are mouse gene names. The read finishes 4 residues shy of the CDR3 end, and the germline J gene is used to complete it. The gene calls are TRBV17 and TRBJ2-3, with D maybe TRBD1 (5 bases). Trimming shortened V by 4 bases and J by 1 base, and 12 bases separated the two germline ends. Per the germline V gene, CDR1 is MNHDT and CDR2 is YYDKIL. The CDR3 covers 15 residues. The CDR3 sequence: CASSTPRDGAETLYF. The part of the CDR3 DNA that was read is TGTGCTAGCAGTACCCCCAGGGATGGTGCAGAA.

This clone was counted at least ten times. At residue 11, the TCRdb protein and translated DNA are inconsistent; the protein given comes from the DNA. The genes are named according to mouse. The CDR3 is cut off 3 residues early in the read; its end comes from the germline J gene. The chain is built from TRBV13-3 and TRBJ1-6; 7 bases are shared with TRBD1. TRBJ1-6 is designated an ORF whose function remains uncertain. The CDR3 loop spans 14 amino acids. V trimming: 5 bases; J trimming: 5 bases; junction bases outside the gene matches: 4. Germline CDR1 is NNHDY and CDR2 is SYVADS. Incomplete CDR3 DNA: TGTGCCAGCAGAGGGACAGAAAATAATTCGCCC. Protein: CASRGTENNSP. The full CDR3 reads CASRGTENNSPLYF.

This clone was found a few times. Gene labels here are mouse ones. The CDR3 goes on 4 residues after the read ends, and that part is filled in from the germline J gene. The genes are TRBV1 and TRBJ2-7; 7 bases fit TRBD1. V was pared by 5 bases and J by 0 bases, with 7 bases of the junction left unmatched. Germline CDR1 reads NSQYPW; CDR2 reads LRSPGD (reference sequence). The CDR3 runs 15 residues. The DNA read from the CDR3 is TGCACCTGCAGTACCGGGGACAGAATCTCCTAT. It yields the protein CTCSTGDRISY. The complete CDR3 protein is CTCSTGDRISYEQYF.

There are a few counts of this clone. Gene names refer to mouse genes. The sequenced part of the CDR3 DNA is TGTGCCAGCAGTCCACTCGACAGGGGGTTGGCAGAA. Its protein is CASSPLDRGLAE. The whole CDR3 protein is CASSPLDRGLAETLYF. The rearrangement joins TRBV19 to TRBJ2-3; 9 bases align to TRBD1. The read stops 4 residues short of the end of the CDR3; the missing end is completed from the germline J gene. The germline CDR1 and CDR2 sequences are FNHDT and SITEND (reference sequence). V lost 4 bases to trimming and J lost 3 bases; unmatched junction nucleotides: 9. This CDR3 is 16 amino acids long.

This clone was detected a few times. The gene names given are mouse names. The read ends 4 residues shy of where the CDR3 ends; the end is completed using the germline J gene. The chain recombines TRBV13-1 with TRBJ2-3; the match to TRBD2 covers 8 bases. CDR3 length: 13 residues. CDR1 and CDR2 from the germline V gene are NSHNY and SYGAGN. The V and J ends lost 9 bases and 0 bases, in that order; junction bases with no gene match: 3. The CDR3 sequence: CAIGLGSAETLYF. Partial CDR3 DNA: TGTGCCATTGGACTGGGTAGTGCAGAA.